The subject of this entry is one T cell receptor (beta chain). It lacks a known antigen. The sample holds no much larger clone one base away, and base qualities are not on file. Collaborating institutions collected whole blood in K2EDTA tubes following their own protocols. For TCRbeta analysis, collaborators shipped samples as frozen whole blood, isolated PBMCs, or DNA extracted from either of those sample types. From the cysteine through the phenylalanine, the CDR3 covers 12 amino acids. CDR3 DNA is the only sequence kept; it has 36 bases, read in frame from the first base. Ends trimmed: V by 8 bases, J by 6 bases; bases unmatched to a gene: 5. The sample comes from a study of blood T cell repertoires in COVID-19 (dated by TCRdb to about 2020). With regard to the full study: Samples from collaborators originated in the United States, Italy and Spain and spanned both the acute and convalescent phases of COVID-19. The sample metadata nearly always contained a de-identified subject ID, COVID-19 status, age in years and sex. The repertoires were made available in a free public database intended to serve as a resource for research on the immune response to SARS-CoV-2. Where available, HLA class I and class II types were obtained from metadata supplied by the sample provider rather than from assay-based typing. The prospective study material was composed of cDNA or gDNA derived from T cells, B-cell-depleted T cells, or PBMCs. The samples were drawn from the first 160 participants of the ongoing ImmuneRACE study and from more than 1,000 subjects provided by 6 global collaborators. Subjects who had been exposed to COVID-19, were actively infected with it, or had recovered from it provided the deeply sampled blood TCRbeta repertoires that made up the dataset.

TCRbeta CDR3 regions were amplified from genomic DNA using the immunoSEQ Assay, a bias-controlled multiplex PCR. The original pipeline was this. The number of nucleated cells in each sample was estimated from the amplification of reference gene primers within the assay. To quantify the absolute abundance of each unique TCRbeta CDR3 rearrangement, sequence reads were collapsed and filtered. For each sample, productive Simpson clonality was calculated by taking the square root of Simpson's diversity index across productive rearrangements. Drawn from immuneACCESS, this table holds only the in-frame rearrangements with V and J called that TCRdb kept. Clones are partly lost; checked studies trace under half to an unresolved V gene and leave the rest unexplained. Clonal size and the V and J genes are those of that table, whereas D and trimming came from the DNA. The sample table contains approximately 140,000 clones; only one count was recorded for roughly four fifths of them. The top ten hold roughly 15% of the sample.

Overall results and qualifications from the work: The quantity of clinical and demographic metadata differed by source and by participant and was supplied without curation.

This receptor was identified in a human donor with acute or convalescent COVID-19. The donor label of this sample is uncertain. The sample was peripheral blood. This chain is built from TRBV12-3 or TRBV12-4 and TRBJ1-2, and TRBD1 matches 8 of the central bases. The DNA is as follows: TGTGCCAGCTCGGAGGACAGGGATGGCTACACCTTC. This encodes CASSEDRDGYTF.